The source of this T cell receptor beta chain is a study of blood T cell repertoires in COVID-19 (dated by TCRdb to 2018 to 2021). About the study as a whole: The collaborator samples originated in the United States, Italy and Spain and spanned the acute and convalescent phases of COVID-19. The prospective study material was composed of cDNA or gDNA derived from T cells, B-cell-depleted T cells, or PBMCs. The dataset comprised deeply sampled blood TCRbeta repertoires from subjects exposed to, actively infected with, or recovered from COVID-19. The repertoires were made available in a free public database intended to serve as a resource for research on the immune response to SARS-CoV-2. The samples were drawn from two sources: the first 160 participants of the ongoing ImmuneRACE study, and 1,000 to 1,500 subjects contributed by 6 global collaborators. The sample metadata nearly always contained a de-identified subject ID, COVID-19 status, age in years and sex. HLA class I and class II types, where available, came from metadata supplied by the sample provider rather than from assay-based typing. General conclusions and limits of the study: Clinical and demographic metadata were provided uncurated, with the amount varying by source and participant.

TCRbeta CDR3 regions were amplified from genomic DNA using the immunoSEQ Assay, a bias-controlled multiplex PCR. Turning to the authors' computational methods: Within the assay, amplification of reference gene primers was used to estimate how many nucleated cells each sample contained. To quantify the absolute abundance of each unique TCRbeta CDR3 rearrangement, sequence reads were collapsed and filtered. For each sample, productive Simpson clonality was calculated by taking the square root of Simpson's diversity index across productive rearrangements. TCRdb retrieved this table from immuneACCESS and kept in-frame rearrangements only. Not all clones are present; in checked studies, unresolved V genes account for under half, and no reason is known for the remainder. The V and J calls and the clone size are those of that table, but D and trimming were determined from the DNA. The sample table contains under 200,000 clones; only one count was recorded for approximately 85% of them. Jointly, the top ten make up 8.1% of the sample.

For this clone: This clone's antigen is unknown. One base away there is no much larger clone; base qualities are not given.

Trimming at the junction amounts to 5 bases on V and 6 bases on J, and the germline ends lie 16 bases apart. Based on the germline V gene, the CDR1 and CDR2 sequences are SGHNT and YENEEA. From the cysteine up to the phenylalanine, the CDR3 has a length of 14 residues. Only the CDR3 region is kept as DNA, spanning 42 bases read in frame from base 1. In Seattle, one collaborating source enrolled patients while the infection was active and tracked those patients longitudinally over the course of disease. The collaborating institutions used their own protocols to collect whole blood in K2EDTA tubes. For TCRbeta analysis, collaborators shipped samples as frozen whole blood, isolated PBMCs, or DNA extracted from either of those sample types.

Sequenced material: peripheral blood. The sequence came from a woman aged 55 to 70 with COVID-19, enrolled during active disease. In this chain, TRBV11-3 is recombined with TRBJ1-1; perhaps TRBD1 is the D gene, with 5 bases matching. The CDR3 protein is CASSKGAANAEAFF. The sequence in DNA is TGTGCCAGCAGCAAAGGGGCGGCCAACGCTGAAGCTTTCTTT.